This TCR beta chain is drawn from a study of blood T cell repertoires in COVID-19 (TCRdb year 2020). Turning to the overall study: Samples covering the acute and convalescent phases of COVID-19 were provided by collaborators in the United States, Italy and Spain. Where available, HLA class I and class II types were taken from metadata supplied by the sample provider and were not determined by assay-based typing. The repertoires were released in a freely available public database intended as a resource for research on the immune response to SARS-CoV-2. Nearly every sample came with metadata listing a de-identified subject ID, COVID-19 status, age in years and sex. Samples came from the ongoing ImmuneRACE study (first 160 participants) plus 1,254 subjects from 6 global collaborators. The dataset comprised deeply sampled blood TCRbeta repertoires from subjects exposed to, actively infected with, or recovered from COVID-19. The material from the prospective study consisted of cDNA or gDNA derived from T cells, B-cell-depleted T cells, or PBMCs. Overall study results and their limits: How much clinical and demographic metadata was included differed by source and by participant, and the metadata was provided uncurated.

With regard to this clone: The antigen it binds to is not known. No base qualities exist here, and no much larger clone lies one base off it.

Each collaborating institution followed its own protocols to collect whole blood in K2EDTA tubes. For TCRbeta analysis, collaborators shipped samples in one of three forms: frozen whole blood, isolated PBMCs, or DNA extracted from either of those sample types. TCRbeta CDR3 regions were amplified from genomic DNA by means of the immunoSEQ Assay, a bias-controlled multiplex PCR. In the original analysis: The number of nucleated cells in each sample was estimated from the amplification of reference gene primers within the assay. To quantify the absolute abundance of each unique TCRbeta CDR3 rearrangement, sequence reads were collapsed and filtered. For each sample, productive Simpson clonality was calculated by taking the square root of Simpson's diversity index across productive rearrangements. TCRdb holds this immuneACCESS table with in-frame rearrangements only. Some clones are missing; in checked studies, unresolved V genes explain under half, and the rest has no known cause. V and J calls and clone size are those listed in that table; D and trimming were worked out from the DNA. The sample yields about 100,000 clones; around four fifths were counted once. Just over 4% of the sample rests with the top ten.

Sequencing was carried out using peripheral blood. This TCR derives from a woman aged 70 to 79 with acute or convalescent COVID-19.

The nucleotide sequence reads TGTGCCAGCAGTCCCCGAGGCGGCCACCTGTACGTC. Its protein is CASSPRGGHLYV. Recombination linked TRBV28 to TRBJ2-7; the D gene assignment is ambiguous. Per the germline V gene, MDHEN is the CDR1 and SYDVKM is the CDR2. V gives up 5 bases and J gives up 12 bases, and the segment between their germline ends measures 17 bases. The CDR3 covers 12 residues, taking in both the cysteine and the valine. CDR3 DNA is the only sequence kept; it has 36 bases, read in frame from the first base.